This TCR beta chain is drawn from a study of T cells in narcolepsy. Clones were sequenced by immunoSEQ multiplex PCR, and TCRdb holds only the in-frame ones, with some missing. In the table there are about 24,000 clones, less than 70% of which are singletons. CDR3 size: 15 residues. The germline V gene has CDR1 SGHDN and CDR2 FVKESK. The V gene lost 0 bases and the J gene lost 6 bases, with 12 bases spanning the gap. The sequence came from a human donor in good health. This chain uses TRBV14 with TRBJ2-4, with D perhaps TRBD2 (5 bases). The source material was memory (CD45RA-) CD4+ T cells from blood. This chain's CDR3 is CASSQESGWGNIQYF. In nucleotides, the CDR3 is TGTGCCAGCAGCCAAGAGTCGGGGTGGGGAAACATTCAGTACTTC.